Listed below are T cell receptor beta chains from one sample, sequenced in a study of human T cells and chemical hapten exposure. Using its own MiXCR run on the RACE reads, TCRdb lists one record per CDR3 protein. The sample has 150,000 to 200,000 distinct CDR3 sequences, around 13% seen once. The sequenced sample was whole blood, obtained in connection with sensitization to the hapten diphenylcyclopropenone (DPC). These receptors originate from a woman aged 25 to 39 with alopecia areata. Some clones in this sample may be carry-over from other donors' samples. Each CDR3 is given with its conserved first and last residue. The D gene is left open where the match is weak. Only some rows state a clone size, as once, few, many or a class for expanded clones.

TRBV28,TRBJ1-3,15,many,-,TGTGCCAGCAGTTTTTGGCGAGACTCTGGAAACACCATATATTTT,CASSFWRDSGNTIYF
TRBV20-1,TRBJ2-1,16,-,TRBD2,TGCAGTGCTAGAGATCAGAGGACTAGCGGGAGGAATGAGCAGTTCTTC,CSARDQRTSGRNEQFF
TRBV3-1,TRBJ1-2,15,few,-,TGTGCCAGCAGCCCAGCGAGGGGCTCTAACTATGGCTACACCTTC,CASSPARGSNYGYTF
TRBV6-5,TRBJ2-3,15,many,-,TGTGCCAGCAGTTACTCTTCCTTTAGCACAGATACGCAGTATTTT,CASSYSSFSTDTQYF
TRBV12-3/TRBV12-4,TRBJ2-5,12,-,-,TGTGCCAGCAGACGGGACACCGAGACCCAGTACTTC,CASRRDTETQYF
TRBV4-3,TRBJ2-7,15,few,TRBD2,TGCGCCAGCAGCCCGACACTAGCGCGATGGTACGAGCAGTACTTC,CASSPTLARWYEQYF
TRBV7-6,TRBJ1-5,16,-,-,TGTGCCAGCAGCCCCGGGGGAAGGGCTTGGGATCAGCCCCAGCATTTT,CASSPGGRAWDQPQHF
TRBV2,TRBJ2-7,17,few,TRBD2,TGTGCCAGCAGTGAAGCGGTTCTAGCGGGACGCTCCTACGAGCAGTACTTC,CASSEAVLAGRSYEQYF
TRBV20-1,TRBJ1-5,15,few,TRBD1,TGCAGTGCTAGAAACGGACAGGGTCGGAATCAGCCCCAGCATTTT,CSARNGQGRNQPQHF
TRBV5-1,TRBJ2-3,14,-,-,TGCGCCAGCAGCTTGGGGTCGGGCACAGATACGCAGTATTTT,CASSLGSGTDTQYF
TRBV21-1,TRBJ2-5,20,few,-,TGTGCCAGCAGCAAATCATTTGGCGGGAACCGAGGCAGGGACCAAGAGACCCAGTACTTC,CASSKSFGGNRGRDQETQYF
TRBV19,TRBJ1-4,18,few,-,TGTGCCAGTAGCATCACAGGGTCTGGACCTGCAACTAATGAAAAACTGTTTTTT,CASSITGSGPATNEKLFF
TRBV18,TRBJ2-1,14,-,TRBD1,TGTGCCAGCTCACCCGCGGGACAGGGTTATGAGCAGTTCTTC,CASSPAGQGYEQFF
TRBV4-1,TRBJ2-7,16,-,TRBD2,TGCGCCAGCAGCCAAGACCGGACTAGCGGGATCTACGAGCAGTACTTC,CASSQDRTSGIYEQYF
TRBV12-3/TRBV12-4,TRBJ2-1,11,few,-,TGTGCCAGCAGTTTGGGGCGGGCGCAGTTCTTC,CASSLGRAQFF
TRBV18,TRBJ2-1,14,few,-,TGTGCCAGCTCACCTGCGGGGACCTACAATGAGCAGTTCTTC,CASSPAGTYNEQFF
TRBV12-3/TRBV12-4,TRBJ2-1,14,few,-,TGTGCCAGCAGTTTATTTCCCCTTTACAATGAGCAGTTCTTC,CASSLFPLYNEQFF
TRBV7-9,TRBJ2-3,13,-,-,TGTGCCAGCAGCTCCGACCTCACAGATACGCAGTATTTT,CASSSDLTDTQYF
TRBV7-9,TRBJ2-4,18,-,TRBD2,TGTGCCAGCAGCTTAGAGGCTAGCGGGGAACTAGCCAAAAACATTCAGTACTTC,CASSLEASGELAKNIQYF
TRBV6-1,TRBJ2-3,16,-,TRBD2,TGTGCCAGCAGTCCAAGGACTAGCGGGGGCCCGGGATCGCAGTATTTT,CASSPRTSGGPGSQYF
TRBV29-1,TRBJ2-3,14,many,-,TGCAGCGTCAGCATAGCGGACGGCACAGATACGCAGTATTTT,CSVSIADGTDTQYF
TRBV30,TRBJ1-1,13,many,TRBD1,TGTGCCTGGAGTTTGACAGGGTCGACTGAAGCTTTCTTT,CAWSLTGSTEAFF
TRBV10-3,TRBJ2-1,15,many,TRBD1,TGTGCCATCAGTGAAACAGGGGGCTCCTACAATGAGCAGTTCTTC,CAISETGGSYNEQFF
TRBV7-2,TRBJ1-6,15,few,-,TGTGCCAGCAGCTTACGTACCTCCTATAATTCACCCCTCCACTTT,CASSLRTSYNSPLHF
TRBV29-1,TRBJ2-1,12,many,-,TGCAGCGTTTTACCCGGGGTCGGTGAGCAGTTCTTC,CSVLPGVGEQFF
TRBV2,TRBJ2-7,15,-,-,TGTGCCAGCAGTGGCGTCCAGAGCTCAACCTACGAGCAGTACTTC,CASSGVQSSTYEQYF
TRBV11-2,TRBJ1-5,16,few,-,TGTGCCAGCAGCTTAGGAAGCGGCAGAAACCATCAGCCCCAGCATTTT,CASSLGSGRNHQPQHF
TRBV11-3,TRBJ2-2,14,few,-,TGTGCCAGCAGCTACCGGCCAGGGACCGGGGAGCTGTTTTTT,CASSYRPGTGELFF
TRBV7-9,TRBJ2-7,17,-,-,TGTGCCAGCAGCTTAGCGCTGGGGCAGATTGATTCCTACGAGCAGTACTTC,CASSLALGQIDSYEQYF
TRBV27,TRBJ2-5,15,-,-,TGTGCCAGCAGCCTTCTAGCGATCACTTCCGAGACCCAGTACTTC,CASSLLAITSETQYF